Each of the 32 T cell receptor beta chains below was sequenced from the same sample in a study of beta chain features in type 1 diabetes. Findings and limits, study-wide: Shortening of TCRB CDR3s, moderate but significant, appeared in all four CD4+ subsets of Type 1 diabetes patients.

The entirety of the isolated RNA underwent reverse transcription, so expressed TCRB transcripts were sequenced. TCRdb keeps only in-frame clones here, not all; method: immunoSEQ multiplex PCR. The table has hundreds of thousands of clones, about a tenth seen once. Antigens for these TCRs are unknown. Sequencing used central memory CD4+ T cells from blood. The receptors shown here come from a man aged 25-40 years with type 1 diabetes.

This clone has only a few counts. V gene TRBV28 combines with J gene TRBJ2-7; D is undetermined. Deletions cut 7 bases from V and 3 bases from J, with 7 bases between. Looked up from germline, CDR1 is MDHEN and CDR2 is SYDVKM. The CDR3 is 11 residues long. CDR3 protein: CASTANYEQYF. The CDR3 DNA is TGTGCCAGCACCGCCAACTACGAGCAGTACTTC.

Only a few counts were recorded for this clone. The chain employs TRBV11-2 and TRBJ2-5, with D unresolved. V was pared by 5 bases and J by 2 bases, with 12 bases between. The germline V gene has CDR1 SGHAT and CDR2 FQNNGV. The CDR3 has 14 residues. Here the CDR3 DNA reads TGTGCCAGCAGCGGTTACGGCTTACAAGAGACCCAGTACTTC. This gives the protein CASSGYGLQETQYF.

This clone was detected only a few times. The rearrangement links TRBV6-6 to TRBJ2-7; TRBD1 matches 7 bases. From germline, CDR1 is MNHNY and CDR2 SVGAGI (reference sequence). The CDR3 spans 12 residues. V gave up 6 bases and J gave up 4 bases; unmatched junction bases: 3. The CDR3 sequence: CASSRGQYEQYF. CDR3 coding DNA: TGTGCCAGCAGCCGGGGACAGTACGAGCAGTACTTC.

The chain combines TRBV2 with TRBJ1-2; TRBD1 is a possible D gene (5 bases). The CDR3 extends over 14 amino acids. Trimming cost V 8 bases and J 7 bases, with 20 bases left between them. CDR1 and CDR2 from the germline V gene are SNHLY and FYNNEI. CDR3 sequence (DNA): TGTGCCAGCGGGGGAACGGCGGGTTTCGGTGGCTACACCTTC. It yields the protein CASGGTAGFGGYTF.

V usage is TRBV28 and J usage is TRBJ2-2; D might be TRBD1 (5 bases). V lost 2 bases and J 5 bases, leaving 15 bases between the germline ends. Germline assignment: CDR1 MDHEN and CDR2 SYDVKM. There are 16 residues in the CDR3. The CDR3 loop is CASSLGQGVGTGELFF. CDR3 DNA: TGTGCCAGCAGTTTAGGTCAGGGCGTGGGGACCGGGGAGCTGTTTTTT.

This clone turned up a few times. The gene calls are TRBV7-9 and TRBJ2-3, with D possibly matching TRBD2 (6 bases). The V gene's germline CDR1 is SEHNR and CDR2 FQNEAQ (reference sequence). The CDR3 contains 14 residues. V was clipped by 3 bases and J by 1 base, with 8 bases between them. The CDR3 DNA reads TGTGCCAGCAGCTTCGGGAGCGGCACAGATACGCAGTATTTT. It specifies CASSFGSGTDTQYF.

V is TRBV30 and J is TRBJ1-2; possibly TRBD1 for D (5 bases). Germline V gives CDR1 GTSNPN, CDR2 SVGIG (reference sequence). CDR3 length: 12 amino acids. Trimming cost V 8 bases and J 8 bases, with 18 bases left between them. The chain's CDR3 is CAAPEPRGGYTF. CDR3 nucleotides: TGTGCCGCACCCGAGCCGAGGGGAGGCTACACCTTC.

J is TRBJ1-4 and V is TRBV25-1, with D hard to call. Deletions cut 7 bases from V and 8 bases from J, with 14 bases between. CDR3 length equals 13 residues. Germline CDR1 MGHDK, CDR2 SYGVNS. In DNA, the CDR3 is TGTGCCAGCAACGGCAACCCCGGGGAAAAACTGTTTTTT. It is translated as CASNGNPGEKLFF.

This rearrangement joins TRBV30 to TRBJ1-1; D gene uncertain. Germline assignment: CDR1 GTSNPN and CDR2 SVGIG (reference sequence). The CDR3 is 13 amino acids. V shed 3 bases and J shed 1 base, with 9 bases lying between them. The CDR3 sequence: CAWRYSENTEAFF. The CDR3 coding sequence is TGTGCCTGGAGATACAGCGAGAACACTGAAGCTTTCTTT. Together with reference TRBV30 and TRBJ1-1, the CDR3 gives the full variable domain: SQTIHQWPATLVQPVGSPLSLECTVEGTSNPNLYWYRQAAGRGLQLLFYSVGIGQISSEVPQNLSASRPQDRQFILSSKKLLLSDSGFYLCAWRYSENTEAFFGQGTRLTVV.

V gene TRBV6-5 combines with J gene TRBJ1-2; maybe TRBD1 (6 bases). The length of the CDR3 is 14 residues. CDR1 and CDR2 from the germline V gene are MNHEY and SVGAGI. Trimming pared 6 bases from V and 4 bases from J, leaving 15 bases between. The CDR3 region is CASSDRRDFYGYTF. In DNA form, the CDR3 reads TGTGCCAGCAGCGACAGGAGAGATTTCTATGGCTACACCTTC.

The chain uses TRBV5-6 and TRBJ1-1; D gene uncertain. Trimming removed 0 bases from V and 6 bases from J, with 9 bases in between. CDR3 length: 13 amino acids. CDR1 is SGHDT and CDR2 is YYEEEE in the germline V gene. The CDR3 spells CASSLGITPEAFF. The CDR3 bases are TGTGCCAGCAGCTTGGGTATCACCCCTGAAGCTTTCTTT.

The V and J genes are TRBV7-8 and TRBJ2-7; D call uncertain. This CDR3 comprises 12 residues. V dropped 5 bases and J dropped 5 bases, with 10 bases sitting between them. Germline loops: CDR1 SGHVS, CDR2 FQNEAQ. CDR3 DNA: TGTGCCAGCAGCACAGACCGGGACGAGCAGTACTTC. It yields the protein CASSTDRDEQYF. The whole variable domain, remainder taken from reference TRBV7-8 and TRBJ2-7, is GAGVSQSPRYKVAKRGQDVALRCDPISGHVSLFWYQQALGQGPEFLTYFQNEAQLDKSGLPSDRFFAERPEGSVSTLKIQRTQQEDSAVYLCASSTDRDEQYFGPGTRLTVT.

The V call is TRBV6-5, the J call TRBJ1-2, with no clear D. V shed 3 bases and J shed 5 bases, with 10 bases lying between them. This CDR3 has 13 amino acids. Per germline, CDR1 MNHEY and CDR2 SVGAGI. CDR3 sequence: CASSYWSLYGYTF. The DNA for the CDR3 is TGTGCCAGCAGTTATTGGTCCCTTTATGGCTACACCTTC.

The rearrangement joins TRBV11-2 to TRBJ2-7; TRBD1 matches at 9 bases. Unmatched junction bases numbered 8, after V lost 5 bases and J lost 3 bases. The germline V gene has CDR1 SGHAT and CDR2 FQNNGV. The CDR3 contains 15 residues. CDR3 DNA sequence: TGTGCCAGCAGCCAGGGTCGGGACAGGGTCTACGAGCAGTACTTC. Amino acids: CASSQGRDRVYEQYF.

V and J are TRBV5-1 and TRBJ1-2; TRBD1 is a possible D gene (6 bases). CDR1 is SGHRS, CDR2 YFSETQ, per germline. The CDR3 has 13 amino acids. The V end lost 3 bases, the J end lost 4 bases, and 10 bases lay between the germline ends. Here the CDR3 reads CASSSGQIYGYTF. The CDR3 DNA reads TGCGCCAGCAGCTCTGGACAGATCTATGGCTACACCTTC.

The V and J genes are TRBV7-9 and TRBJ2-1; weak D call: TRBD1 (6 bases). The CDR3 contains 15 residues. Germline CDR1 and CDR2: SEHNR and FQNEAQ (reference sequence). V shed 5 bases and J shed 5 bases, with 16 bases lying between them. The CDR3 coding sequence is TGTGCCAGCAGCCCCCTTGGGACACTTAACAATGAGCAGTTCTTC. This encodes CASSPLGTLNNEQFF.

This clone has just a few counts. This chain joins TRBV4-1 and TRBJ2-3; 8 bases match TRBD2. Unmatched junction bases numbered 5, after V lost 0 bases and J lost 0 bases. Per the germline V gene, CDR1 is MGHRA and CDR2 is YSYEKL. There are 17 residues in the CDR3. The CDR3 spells CASSQDWAGGSTDTQYF. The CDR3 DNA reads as TGCGCCAGCAGCCAAGATTGGGCGGGGGGAAGCACAGATACGCAGTATTTT.

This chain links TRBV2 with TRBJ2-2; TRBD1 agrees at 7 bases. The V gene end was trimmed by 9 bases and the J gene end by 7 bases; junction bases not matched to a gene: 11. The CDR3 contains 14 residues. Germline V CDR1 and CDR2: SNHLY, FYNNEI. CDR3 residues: CASDRAAEGGELFF. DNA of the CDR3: TGTGCCAGTGACAGGGCGGCTGAAGGCGGGGAGCTGTTTTTT.

CDR3 sequence reads: CAIAGQINYGYTF. The CDR3 DNA sequence: TGTGCCATTGCGGGGCAGATTAACTATGGCTACACCTTC. The V and J genes are TRBV10-3 and TRBJ1-2; TRBD1 is a possible D gene (5 bases). This CDR3 contains 13 residues. Germline loops: CDR1 ENHRY, CDR2 SYGVKD. Trimming shortened V by 9 bases and J by 1 base, and 12 bases separated the two germline ends.

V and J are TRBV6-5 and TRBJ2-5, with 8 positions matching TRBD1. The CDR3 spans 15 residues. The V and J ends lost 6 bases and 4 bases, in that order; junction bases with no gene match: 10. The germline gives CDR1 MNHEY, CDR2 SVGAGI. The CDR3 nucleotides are TGTGCCAGCAGCCTTCAGACAGGGGTGCGAGAGACCCAGTACTTC. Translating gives CASSLQTGVRETQYF.

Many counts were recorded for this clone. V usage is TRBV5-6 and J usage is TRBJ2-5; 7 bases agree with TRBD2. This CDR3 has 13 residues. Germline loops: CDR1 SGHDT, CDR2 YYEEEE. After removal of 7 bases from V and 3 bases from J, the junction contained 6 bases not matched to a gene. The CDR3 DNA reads TGTGCCAGCGGTGGGCTAGCGGAAGAGACCCAGTACTTC. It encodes CASGGLAEETQYF.

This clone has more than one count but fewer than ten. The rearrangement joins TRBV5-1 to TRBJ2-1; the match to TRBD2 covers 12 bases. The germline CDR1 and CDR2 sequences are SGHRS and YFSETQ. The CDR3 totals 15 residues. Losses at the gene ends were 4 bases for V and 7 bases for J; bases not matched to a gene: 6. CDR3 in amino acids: CASSPTSGGFNEQFF. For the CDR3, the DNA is TGCGCCAGCAGCCCGACTAGCGGGGGTTTTAATGAGCAGTTCTTC.

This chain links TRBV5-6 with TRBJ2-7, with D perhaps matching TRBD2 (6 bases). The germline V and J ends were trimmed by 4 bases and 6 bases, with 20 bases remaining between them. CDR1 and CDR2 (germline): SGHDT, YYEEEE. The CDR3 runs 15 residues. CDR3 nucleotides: TGTGCCAGCAGCCAAGATCCCCGTTCCGGGGGCGAGCAGTACTTC. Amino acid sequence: CASSQDPRSGGEQYF.

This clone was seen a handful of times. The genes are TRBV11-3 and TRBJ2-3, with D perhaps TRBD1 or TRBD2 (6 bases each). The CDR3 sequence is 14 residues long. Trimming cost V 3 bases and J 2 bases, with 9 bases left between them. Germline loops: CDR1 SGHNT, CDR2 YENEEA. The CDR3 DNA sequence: TGTGCCAGCAGCTTGGGGGGCCTCACAGATACGCAGTATTTT. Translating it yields CASSLGGLTDTQYF.

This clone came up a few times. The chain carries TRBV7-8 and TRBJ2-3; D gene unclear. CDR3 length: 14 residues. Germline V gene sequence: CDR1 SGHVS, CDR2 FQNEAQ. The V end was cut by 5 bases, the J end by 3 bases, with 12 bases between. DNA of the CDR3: TGTGCCAGCAGCCTGGCCCGAAGGACAGATACGCAGTATTTT. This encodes CASSLARRTDTQYF.

CDR3 DNA sequence: TGTGCCAGCAGCCCCGGGACACCGAACACCGGGGAGCTGTTTTTT. It translates to CASSPGTPNTGELFF. The chain is built from TRBV5-4 and TRBJ2-2, with D maybe TRBD1 (6 bases). CDR3 length equals 15 residues. Trimming cost V 4 bases and J 0 bases, with 10 bases left between them. Looked up from germline, CDR1 is SGHNT and CDR2 is YYREEE (reference sequence). Full variable domain (remainder filled in from reference TRBV5-4 and TRBJ2-2): ETGVTQSPTHLIKTRGQQVTLRCSSQSGHNTVSWYQQALGQGPQFIFQYYREEENGRGNFPPRFSGLQFPNYSSELNVNALELDDSALYLCASSPGTPNTGELFFGEGSRLTVL.

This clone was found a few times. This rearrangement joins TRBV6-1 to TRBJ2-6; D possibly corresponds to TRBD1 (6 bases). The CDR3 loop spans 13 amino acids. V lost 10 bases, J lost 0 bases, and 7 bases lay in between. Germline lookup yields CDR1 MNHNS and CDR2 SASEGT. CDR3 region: CANRVSGANVLTF. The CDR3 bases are TGTGCCAACAGGGTCTCTGGGGCCAACGTCCTGACTTTC.

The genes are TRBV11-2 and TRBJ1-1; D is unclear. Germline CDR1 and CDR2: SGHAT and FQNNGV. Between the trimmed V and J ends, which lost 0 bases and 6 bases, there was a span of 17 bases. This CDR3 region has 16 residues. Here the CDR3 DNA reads TGTGCCAGCAGCTTAGATAAAGTAAAGCCGGCGGCTGAAGCTTTCTTT. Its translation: CASSLDKVKPAAEAFF.

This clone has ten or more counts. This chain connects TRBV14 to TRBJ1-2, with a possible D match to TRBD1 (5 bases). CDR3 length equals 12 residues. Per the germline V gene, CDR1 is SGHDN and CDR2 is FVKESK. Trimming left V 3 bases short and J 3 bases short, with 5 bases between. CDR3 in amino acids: CASSQGDYGYTF. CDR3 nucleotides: TGTGCCAGCAGCCAGGGGGACTATGGCTACACCTTC.

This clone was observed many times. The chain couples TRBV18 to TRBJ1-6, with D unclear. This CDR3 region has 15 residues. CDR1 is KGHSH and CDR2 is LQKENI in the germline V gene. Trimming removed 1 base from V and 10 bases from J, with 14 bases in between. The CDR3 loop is CASSPLTIERSPLHF. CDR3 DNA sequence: TGTGCCAGCTCACCACTGACGATAGAGAGGTCACCCCTCCACTTT.

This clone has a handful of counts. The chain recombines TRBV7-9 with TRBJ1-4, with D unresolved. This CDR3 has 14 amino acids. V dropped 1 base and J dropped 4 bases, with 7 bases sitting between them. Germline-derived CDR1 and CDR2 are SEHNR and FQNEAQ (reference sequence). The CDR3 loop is CASSLEALNEKLFF. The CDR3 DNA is TGTGCCAGCAGCTTAGAGGCCCTTAATGAAAAACTGTTTTTT.

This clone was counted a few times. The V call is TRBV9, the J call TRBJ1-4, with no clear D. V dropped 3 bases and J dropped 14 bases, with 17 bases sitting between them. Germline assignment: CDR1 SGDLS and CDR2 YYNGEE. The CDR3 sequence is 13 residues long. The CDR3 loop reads CASSAGSRKVLFF. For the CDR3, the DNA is TGTGCCAGCAGCGCCGGCAGCCGAAAGGTTCTGTTTTTT.